A single sample gave rise to the 4 T cell receptor beta chains below, sequenced in a study of blood T cell repertoires in COVID-19. Assay: immunoSEQ multiplex PCR; the TCRdb copy retains only in-frame clones and omits some. In the table there are about 170,000 clones, approximately 80% of which are singletons. The source material was peripheral blood. These receptors came from a woman aged 80 or older with COVID-19, enrolled during active disease.

This clone came up a few times. The chain joins TRBV7-3 to TRBJ1-1, with TRBD1 matching over 7 bases. The V gene end was trimmed by 4 bases and the J gene end by 1 base; junction bases not matched to a gene: 9. Germline CDR1 reads SGHTA; CDR2 reads FQGTGA. The CDR3 spans 16 residues. For the CDR3, the DNA is TGTGCCAGCAGCTCCGGGACAGTCGTCCAGAACACTGAAGCTTTCTTT. This translates into CASSSGTVVQNTEAFF.

The chain joins TRBV6-5 to TRBJ1-1; D not resolved. The CDR3 is made up of 15 amino acids. In germline, CDR1 is MNHEY, CDR2 SVGAGI. V gave up 0 bases and J gave up 6 bases, with 14 bases separating them. CDR3 DNA sequence: TGTGCCAGCAGTTACTCGACGGGTTTCGCGGCTGAAGCTTTCTTT. It is translated as CASSYSTGFAAEAFF.

This chain joins TRBV18 and TRBJ2-5, with D perhaps matching TRBD2 (5 bases). Germline V gene data show CDR1 as KGHSH and CDR2 as LQKENI. The ends were cut back, 3 bases at V and 3 bases at J, with 8 bases in the middle. This CDR3 spans 13 amino acids. CDR3 coding DNA: TGTGCCAGCTCACCCGGGATGGAAGAGACCCAGTACTTC. Protein sequence: CASSPGMEETQYF.

The J gene is TRBJ2-7, the V gene TRBV21-1; the table's TRBD2 call for D was not verified on the DNA. TRBV21-1 is classified as a pseudogene. The CDR3 is made up of 14 amino acids. The DNA for the CDR3 is TGTGCCAGCAGCAAAGTCGGGAAGGGCTACGAGCAGTACTTC. Its protein is CASSKVGKGYEQYF.